This passage covers 7 T cell receptor beta chains from one sample sequenced in a study of blood T cell repertoires in COVID-19. Repertoires were generated with immunoSEQ multiplex PCR, while TCRdb's copy carries only in-frame clones and drops some. The sample lists about 55,000 clones; about nine tenths were seen once. What was sequenced was peripheral blood. Receptor source: a middle-aged man with COVID-19, enrolled during active disease.

The V call is TRBV5-1, the J call TRBJ2-5; 14 bases map to TRBD2. V dropped 4 bases and J dropped 4; count of bases not matched to a gene: 9. Germline CDR1 and CDR2: SGHRS and YFSETQ. The CDR3 has 17 amino acids. Here the CDR3 DNA reads TGCGCCAGCAGCCCAGGACTAGCGGGAGGCCTGGTAGAGACCCAGTACTTC. It translates to CASSPGLAGGLVETQYF.

The chain recombines TRBV5-1 with TRBJ2-1; D possibly corresponds to TRBD2 (5 bases). The CDR3 spans 14 residues. CDR1 and CDR2 (germline): SGHRS, YFSETQ. Trimming left V 4 bases short and J 5 bases short, with 13 bases between. CDR3: CASSREDGNNEQFF. The CDR3 DNA reads TGCGCCAGCAGCCGGGAAGACGGTAACAATGAGCAGTTCTTC.

J is TRBJ1-1 and V is TRBV18; the D gene is possibly TRBD1 (5 bases). The CDR3 runs 16 residues. Trimming removed 6 bases from V and 0 bases from J, with 17 bases in between. Germline lookup yields CDR1 KGHSH and CDR2 LQKENI. The CDR3 DNA follows: TGTGCCAGCTCTACGGGGGTGTATGGCGTGAACACTGAAGCTTTCTTT. It codes for CASSTGVYGVNTEAFF.

In its sample, this clone was seen a few times. V usage is TRBV6-5 and J usage is TRBJ1-1, with 7 bases identical to TRBD1. V trimming: 8 bases; J trimming: 0 bases; junction bases outside the gene matches: 0. Germline V CDR1 and CDR2: MNHEY, SVGAGI. The CDR3 contains 12 residues. Here the CDR3 reads CASDRVNTEAFF. CDR3 nucleotides: TGTGCCAGCGACAGGGTGAACACTGAAGCTTTCTTT.

The V call is TRBV9, the J call TRBJ2-1, with D possibly being TRBD1 (5 bases). CDR3 length: 17 residues. From germline, CDR1 is SGDLS and CDR2 YYNGEE. The V end lost 4 bases, the J end lost 4 bases, and 21 bases lay between the germline ends. The CDR3 DNA reads TGTGCCAGCAGCCCCCAGGGCGCTTCCGATTCGTACAATGAGCAGTTCTTC. This translates into CASSPQGASDSYNEQFF.

This clone was recorded only once. The chain is built from TRBV11-3 and TRBJ2-1, with D possibly being TRBD2 (6 bases). The CDR3 runs 16 residues. Germline CDR1 reads SGHNT; CDR2 reads YENEEA. Trimming took off 4 bases at V and 1 base at J, with 14 bases between the two ends. The CDR3 spells CASSSLGGTSYNEQFF. CDR3 sequence (DNA): TGTGCCAGCAGCTCCCTGGGCGGGACTTCCTACAATGAGCAGTTCTTC.

This clone occurred a few times. This sequence joins TRBV4-1 and TRBJ2-2, with TRBD2 matching 7 bases. V shed 4 bases, J shed 6 bases, and the junction held 2 bases outside the gene matches. The V gene's germline CDR1 is MGHRA and CDR2 YSYEKL. CDR3 size: 13 residues. CDR3 DNA sequence: TGCGCCAGCAGCCCCCGGGAGGCCGGGGAGCTGTTTTTT. Translated: CASSPREAGELFF.